These T cell receptor beta chains were read from a single sample in a study of tumor-infiltrating lymphocytes in primary liver carcinoma. TCRdb re-called the multiplex PCR reads with MiXCR, one entry per CDR3 protein. Here the sample spans roughly 100,000 distinct CDR3 sequences, 82% being singletons. Sample: liver tumor tissue from sampling region 3. These TCRs come from a man between 35 and 55 years old with primary liver carcinoma and hepatitis B virus infection. Both conserved end residues are trimmed from each CDR3. Each record gives: V gene, J gene, CDR3 protein.

v_gene: TRBV11-1
j_gene: TRBJ2-4
CDR3aa: ASSFPGTSVTRNIRY

v_gene: TRBV28
j_gene: TRBJ2-1
CDR3aa: ASSFRVNAINEQF

v_gene: TRBV12-3/TRBV12-4
j_gene: TRBJ2-1
CDR3aa: ASSFDEANEHF

v_gene: TRBV6-6
j_gene: TRBJ2-1
CDR3aa: VSTSQSYNEQF

v_gene: TRBV11-2
j_gene: TRBJ2-3
CDR3aa: ASTLWTKKDTQY

v_gene: TRBV11-1
j_gene: TRBJ2-4
CDR3aa: ARSFPGTSGTKNIHY

v_gene: TRBV4-1
j_gene: TRBJ2-2
CDR3aa: ASSQEPGANTGELF

v_gene: TRBV12-3/TRBV12-4
j_gene: TRBJ1-1
CDR3aa: GSKGPLGTEAF

v_gene: TRBV6-6
j_gene: TRBJ1-6
CDR3aa: ASTSTGISPLH

v_gene: TRBV10-3
j_gene: TRBJ1-1
CDR3aa: AIQGGGVNTGAF

v_gene: TRBV12-3/TRBV12-4
j_gene: TRBJ2-2
CDR3aa: ASCLAPASVTGELF

v_gene: TRBV6-2/TRBV6-3
j_gene: TRBJ2-2
CDR3aa: ASSWAASNIGELF

v_gene: TRBV5-1
j_gene: TRBJ1-1
CDR3aa: ASSPETREAF

v_gene: TRBV12-3/TRBV12-4
j_gene: TRBJ2-1
CDR3aa: ASNPRLVGGNEQF

v_gene: TRBV4-1
j_gene: TRBJ2-1
CDR3aa: ASSQGLDVPPYNEQF

v_gene: TRBV14
j_gene: TRBJ2-1
CDR3aa: ASSAIAGWVNNKQF

v_gene: TRBV10-2
j_gene: TRBJ2-5
CDR3aa: ASRTSGSGETQY

v_gene: TRBV4-2
j_gene: TRBJ2-1
CDR3aa: ASSQGGRGDNEQF

v_gene: TRBV11-1
j_gene: TRBJ2-4
CDR3aa: ASRFTGISGPKNIQY

v_gene: TRBV12-3/TRBV12-4
j_gene: TRBJ2-1
CDR3aa: ASSLGQGTVNDQF

v_gene: TRBV24-1
j_gene: TRBJ2-5
CDR3aa: ATSDPTGAGGETQY

v_gene: TRBV7-2
j_gene: TRBJ2-2
CDR3aa: ASSLLSVNTEELF

v_gene: TRBV18
j_gene: TRBJ2-1
CDR3aa: ANSTGGADSYNEQF

v_gene: TRBV4-2
j_gene: TRBJ2-7
CDR3aa: ASSQDRVRGYYEQY

v_gene: TRBV6-6
j_gene: TRBJ2-7
CDR3aa: ASSYSDRFGEQY

v_gene: TRBV5-1
j_gene: TRBJ2-3
CDR3aa: ACSLNGRTSTDTQY

v_gene: TRBV11-2
j_gene: TRBJ1-2
CDR3aa: GGSSNPGEGYT

v_gene: TRBV30
j_gene: TRBJ1-2
CDR3aa: AWRPRDKSNYGYT

v_gene: TRBV6-2/TRBV6-3
j_gene: TRBJ2-1
CDR3aa: ASSCSESSYNEQF

v_gene: TRBV7-9
j_gene: TRBJ1-4
CDR3aa: ASSLEIQGVELF

v_gene: TRBV7-9
j_gene: TRBJ2-3
CDR3aa: ARRGTSSTDTQY

v_gene: TRBV12-5
j_gene: TRBJ2-1
CDR3aa: VSGTWLSYNEQF

v_gene: TRBV29-1
j_gene: TRBJ2-7
CDR3aa: SAAPTGFHEQY

v_gene: TRBV11-2
j_gene: TRBJ2-3
CDR3aa: AGSLQVGVSTDTQY

v_gene: TRBV6-1
j_gene: TRBJ1-4
CDR3aa: ASGKGRESEKLF

v_gene: TRBV10-2
j_gene: TRBJ1-5
CDR3aa: ASSVGGTQSHH

v_gene: TRBV11-2
j_gene: TRBJ2-6
CDR3aa: TTQRPRTGANVLT

v_gene: TRBV4-1
j_gene: TRBJ2-1
CDR3aa: ANSPELAGAYNGQF

v_gene: TRBV4-1
j_gene: TRBJ2-7
CDR3aa: ASSLKGGVKQY

v_gene: TRBV29-1
j_gene: TRBJ1-1
CDR3aa: SPIENIEAF

v_gene: TRBV5-4
j_gene: TRBJ2-3
CDR3aa: ASSLWLASGATQY

v_gene: TRBV18
j_gene: TRBJ2-1
CDR3aa: ASSPSGGIYNEQF

v_gene: TRBV28
j_gene: TRBJ2-7
CDR3aa: TSSSGIAGAEQY

v_gene: TRBV6-1
j_gene: TRBJ2-1
CDR3aa: ASRGGLSGLYEQS

v_gene: TRBV28
j_gene: TRBJ2-1
CDR3aa: ASSLVEASGNEQF

v_gene: TRBV6-1
j_gene: TRBJ2-1
CDR3aa: VSSEGTGESNEQF

v_gene: TRBV29-1
j_gene: TRBJ2-5
CDR3aa: SVGNPVTSGTGAQY

v_gene: TRBV4-2
j_gene: TRBJ2-7
CDR3aa: ASSQDEGSGHGQY

v_gene: TRBV20-1
j_gene: TRBJ2-7
CDR3aa: SAPSGGRAAYEQY

v_gene: TRBV29-1
j_gene: TRBJ1-2
CDR3aa: CVLPDMDMNGYT

v_gene: TRBV29-1
j_gene: TRBJ1-2
CDR3aa: SVGGGPYGYT

v_gene: TRBV29-1
j_gene: TRBJ2-5
CDR3aa: GGDAGGTQY

v_gene: TRBV29-1
j_gene: TRBJ2-2
CDR3aa: RGTLGSGELF

v_gene: TRBV5-8
j_gene: TRBJ2-6
CDR3aa: ASSFRVCGANVLT

v_gene: TRBV5-4
j_gene: TRBJ2-5
CDR3aa: ASSLNMRETQY

v_gene: TRBV30
j_gene: TRBJ2-7
CDR3aa: ASNRTGVYKQY

v_gene: TRBV6-1
j_gene: TRBJ2-1
CDR3aa: ASGERTSGTTNEQF

v_gene: TRBV6-2/TRBV6-3
j_gene: TRBJ2-1
CDR3aa: ASRLGLAGRQS

v_gene: TRBV29-1
j_gene: TRBJ2-1
CDR3aa: SIRGRVGGDEQL